The entry below describes one T cell receptor beta chain. Germline lookup yields CDR1 SGHRS and CDR2 YFSETQ. The ends lost 3 bases at V and 0 bases at J; junction bases unmatched: 3. This CDR3 spans 16 amino acids. This sample was included in a study of patients and donors after allogeneic stem cell transplantation. TCRdb reprocessed the RT-PCR reads with MiXCR, giving one entry per CDR3 protein. The sample holds 900,000 to 1,000,000 distinct CDR3 sequences, roughly 17% seen once. This sequence joins TRBV5-1 and TRBJ2-7; 13 bases align to TRBD2. Sequenced sample: blood, either unsorted or a sorted T cell fraction (not recorded which). The source of this sequence is a human donor who was either an allogeneic HSCT recipient or a stem cell or donor lymphocyte infusion donor (not recorded which). It is not recorded whose cells these are; they may come from a transplant donor. The CDR3 bases are TGCGCCAGCAGCTCGGGACTAGCGGGACCCTCCTACGAGCAGTACTTC. Translation gives CASSSGLAGPSYEQYF.